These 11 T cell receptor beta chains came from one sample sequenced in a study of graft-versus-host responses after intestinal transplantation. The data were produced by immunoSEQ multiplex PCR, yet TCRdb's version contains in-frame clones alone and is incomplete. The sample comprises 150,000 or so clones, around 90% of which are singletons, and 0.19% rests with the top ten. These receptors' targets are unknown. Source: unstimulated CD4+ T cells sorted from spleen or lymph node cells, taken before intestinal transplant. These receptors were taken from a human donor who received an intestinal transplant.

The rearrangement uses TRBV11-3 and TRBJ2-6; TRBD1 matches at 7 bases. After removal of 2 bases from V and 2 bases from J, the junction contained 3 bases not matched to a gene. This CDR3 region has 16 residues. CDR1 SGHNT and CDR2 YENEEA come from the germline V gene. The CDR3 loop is CASSLNDRAGANVLTF. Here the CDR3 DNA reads TGTGCCAGCAGCTTAAACGACAGGGCTGGGGCCAACGTCCTGACTTTC. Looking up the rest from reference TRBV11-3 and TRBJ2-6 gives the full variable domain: EAGVVQSPRYKIIEKKQPVAFWCNPISGHNTLYWYLQNLGQGPELLIRYENEEAVDDSQLPKDRFSAERLKGVDSTLKIQPAELGDSAVYLCASSLNDRAGANVLTFGAGSRLTVL.

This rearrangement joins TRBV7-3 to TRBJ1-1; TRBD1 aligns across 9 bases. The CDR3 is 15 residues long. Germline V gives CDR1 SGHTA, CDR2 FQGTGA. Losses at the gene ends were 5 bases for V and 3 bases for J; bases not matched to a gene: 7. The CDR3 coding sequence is TGTGCCAGCAGCACCCACAGGGGGCGGGACACTGAAGCTTTCTTT. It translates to CASSTHRGRDTEAFF.

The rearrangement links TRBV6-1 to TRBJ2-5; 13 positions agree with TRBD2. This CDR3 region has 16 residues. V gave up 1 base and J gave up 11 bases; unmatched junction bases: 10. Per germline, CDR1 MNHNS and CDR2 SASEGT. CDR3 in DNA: TGTGCCAGCAGTGAAGAACTAGCGGGAGGGCCCGGGGAGCAGTACTTC. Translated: CASSEELAGGPGEQYF.

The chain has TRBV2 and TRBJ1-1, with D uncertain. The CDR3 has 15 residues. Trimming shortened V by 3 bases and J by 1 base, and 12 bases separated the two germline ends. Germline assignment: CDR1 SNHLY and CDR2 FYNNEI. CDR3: CASSEGRLSNTEAFF. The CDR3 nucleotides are TGTGCCAGCAGTGAGGGCAGACTTTCGAACACTGAAGCTTTCTTT.

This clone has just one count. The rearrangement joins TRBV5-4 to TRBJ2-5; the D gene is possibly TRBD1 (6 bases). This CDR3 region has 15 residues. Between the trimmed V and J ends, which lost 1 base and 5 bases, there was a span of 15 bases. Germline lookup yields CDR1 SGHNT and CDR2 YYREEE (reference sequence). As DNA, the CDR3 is TGTGCCAGCAGCTTGACAGGGAGTGCAGCGGAGACCCAGTACTTC. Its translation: CASSLTGSAAETQYF.

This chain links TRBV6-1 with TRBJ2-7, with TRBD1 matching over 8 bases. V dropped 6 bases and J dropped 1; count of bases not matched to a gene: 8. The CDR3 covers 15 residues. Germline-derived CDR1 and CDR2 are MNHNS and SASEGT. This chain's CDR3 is CASSADRGLSYEQYF. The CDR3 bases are TGTGCCAGCAGCGCAGACAGGGGACTTTCCTACGAGCAGTACTTC.

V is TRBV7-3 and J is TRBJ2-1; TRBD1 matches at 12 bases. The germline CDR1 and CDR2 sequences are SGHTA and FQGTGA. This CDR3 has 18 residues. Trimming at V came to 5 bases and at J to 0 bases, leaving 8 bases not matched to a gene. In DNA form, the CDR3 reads TGTGCCAGCAGCCGTGGGGACAGGGGGCCGAGCTCCTACAATGAGCAGTTCTTC. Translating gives CASSRGDRGPSSYNEQFF.

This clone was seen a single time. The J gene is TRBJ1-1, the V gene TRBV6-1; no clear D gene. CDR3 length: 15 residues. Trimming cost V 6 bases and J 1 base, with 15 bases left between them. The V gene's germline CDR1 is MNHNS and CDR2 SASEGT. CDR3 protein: CASSLRHLQNTEAFF. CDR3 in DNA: TGTGCCAGCAGCCTCCGACACTTGCAGAACACTGAAGCTTTCTTT.

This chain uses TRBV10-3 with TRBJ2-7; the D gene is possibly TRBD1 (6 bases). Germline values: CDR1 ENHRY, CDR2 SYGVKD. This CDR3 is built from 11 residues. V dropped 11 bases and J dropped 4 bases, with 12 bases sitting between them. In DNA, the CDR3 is TGTGCCTCCGGGACACTTTACGAGCAGTACTTC. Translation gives CASGTLYEQYF.

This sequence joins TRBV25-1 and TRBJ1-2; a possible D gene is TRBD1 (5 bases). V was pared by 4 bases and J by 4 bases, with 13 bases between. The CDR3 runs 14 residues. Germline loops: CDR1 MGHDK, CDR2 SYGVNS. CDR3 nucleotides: TGTGCCAGCAGTGCCCCGGGACGACTCTATGGCTACACCTTC. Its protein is CASSAPGRLYGYTF.

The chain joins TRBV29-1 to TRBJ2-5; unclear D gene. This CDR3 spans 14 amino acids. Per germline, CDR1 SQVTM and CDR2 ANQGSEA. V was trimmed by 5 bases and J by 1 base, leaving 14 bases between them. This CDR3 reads CSVTPVWVQETQYF. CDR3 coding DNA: TGCAGCGTTACCCCCGTTTGGGTCCAAGAGACCCAGTACTTC.